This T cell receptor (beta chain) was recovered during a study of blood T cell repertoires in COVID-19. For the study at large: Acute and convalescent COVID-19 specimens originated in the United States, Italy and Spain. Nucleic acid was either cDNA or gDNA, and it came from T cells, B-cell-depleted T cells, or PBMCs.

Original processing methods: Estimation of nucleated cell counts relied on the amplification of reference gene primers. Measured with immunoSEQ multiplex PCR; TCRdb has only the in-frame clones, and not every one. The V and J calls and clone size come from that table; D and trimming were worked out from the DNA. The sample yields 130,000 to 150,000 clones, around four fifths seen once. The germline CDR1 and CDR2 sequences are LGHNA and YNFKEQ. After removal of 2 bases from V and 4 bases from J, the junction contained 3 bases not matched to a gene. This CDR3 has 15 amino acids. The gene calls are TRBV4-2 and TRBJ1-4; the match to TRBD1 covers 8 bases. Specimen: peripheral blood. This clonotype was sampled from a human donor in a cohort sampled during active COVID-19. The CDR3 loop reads CASSQRGQDNEKLFF. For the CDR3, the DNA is TGTGCCAGCAGCCAACGGGGACAGGATAATGAAAAACTGTTTTTT.